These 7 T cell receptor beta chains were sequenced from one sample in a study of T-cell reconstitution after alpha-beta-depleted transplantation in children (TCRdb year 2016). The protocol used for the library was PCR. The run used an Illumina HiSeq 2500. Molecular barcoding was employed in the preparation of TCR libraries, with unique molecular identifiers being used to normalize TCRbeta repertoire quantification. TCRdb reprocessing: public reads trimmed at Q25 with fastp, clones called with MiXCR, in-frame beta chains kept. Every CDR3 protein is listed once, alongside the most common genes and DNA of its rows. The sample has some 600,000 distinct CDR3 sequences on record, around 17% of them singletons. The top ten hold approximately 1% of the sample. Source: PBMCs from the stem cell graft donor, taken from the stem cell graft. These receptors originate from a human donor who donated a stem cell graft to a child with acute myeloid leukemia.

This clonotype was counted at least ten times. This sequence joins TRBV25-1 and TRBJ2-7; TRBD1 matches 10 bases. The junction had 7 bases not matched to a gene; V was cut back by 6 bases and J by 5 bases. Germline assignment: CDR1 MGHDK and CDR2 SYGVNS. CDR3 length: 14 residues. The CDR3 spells CASRPGTGDNEQYF. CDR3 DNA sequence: TGTGCCAGCAGACCCGGGACAGGGGATAACGAGCAGTACTTC.

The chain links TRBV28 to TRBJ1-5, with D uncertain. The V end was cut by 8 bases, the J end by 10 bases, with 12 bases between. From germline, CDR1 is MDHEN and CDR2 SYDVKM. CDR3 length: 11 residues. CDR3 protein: CASSLGHPQHF. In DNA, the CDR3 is TGTGCCAGCTCGTTAGGGCACCCCCAGCATTTT. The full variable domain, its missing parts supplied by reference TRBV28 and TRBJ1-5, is DVKVTQSSRYLVKRTGEKVFLECVQDMDHENMFWYRQDPGLGLRLIYFSYDVKMKEKGDIPEGYSVSREKKERFSLILESASTNQTSMYLCASSLGHPQHFGDGTRLSIL.

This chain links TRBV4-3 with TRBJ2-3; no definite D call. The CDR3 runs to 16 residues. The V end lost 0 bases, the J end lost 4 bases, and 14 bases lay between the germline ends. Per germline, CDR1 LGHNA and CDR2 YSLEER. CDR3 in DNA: TGCGCCAGCAGCCAAGACGTTGGGCTAGGTTCAGATACGCAGTATTTT. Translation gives CASSQDVGLGSDTQYF.

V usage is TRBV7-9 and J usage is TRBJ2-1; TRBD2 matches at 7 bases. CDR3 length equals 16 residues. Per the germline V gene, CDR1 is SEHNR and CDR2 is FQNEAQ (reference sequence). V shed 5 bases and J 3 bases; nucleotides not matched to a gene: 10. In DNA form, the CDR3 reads TGTGCCAGCAGCCCCGGGGGGAGACTCGGCTACAATGAGCAGTTCTTC. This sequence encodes CASSPGGRLGYNEQFF.

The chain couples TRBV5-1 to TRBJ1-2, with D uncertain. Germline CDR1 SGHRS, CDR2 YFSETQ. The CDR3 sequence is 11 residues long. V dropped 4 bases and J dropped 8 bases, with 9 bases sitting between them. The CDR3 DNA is TGCGCCAGCAGCACCGACGCGGGCTACACCTTC. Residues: CASSTDAGYTF.

The CDR3 DNA follows: TGTGCCACCAGCAGAGGGGAGGGGATCACAGATACGCAGTATTTT. Translated, it gives CATSRGEGITDTQYF. This chain connects TRBV15 to TRBJ2-3; 7 bases line up with TRBD2. CDR3 length: 15 residues. Trimming removed 1 base from V and 2 bases from J; junction bases left unmatched: 3. Germline V gene sequence: CDR1 LNHNV, CDR2 YYDKDF (reference sequence).

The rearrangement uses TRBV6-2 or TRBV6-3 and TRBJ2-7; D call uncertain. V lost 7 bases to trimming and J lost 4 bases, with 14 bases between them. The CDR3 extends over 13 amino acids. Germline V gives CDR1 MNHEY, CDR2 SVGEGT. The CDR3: CASNQEFPYEQYF. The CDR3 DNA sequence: TGTGCCAGCAATCAGGAGTTCCCTTACGAGCAGTACTTC.